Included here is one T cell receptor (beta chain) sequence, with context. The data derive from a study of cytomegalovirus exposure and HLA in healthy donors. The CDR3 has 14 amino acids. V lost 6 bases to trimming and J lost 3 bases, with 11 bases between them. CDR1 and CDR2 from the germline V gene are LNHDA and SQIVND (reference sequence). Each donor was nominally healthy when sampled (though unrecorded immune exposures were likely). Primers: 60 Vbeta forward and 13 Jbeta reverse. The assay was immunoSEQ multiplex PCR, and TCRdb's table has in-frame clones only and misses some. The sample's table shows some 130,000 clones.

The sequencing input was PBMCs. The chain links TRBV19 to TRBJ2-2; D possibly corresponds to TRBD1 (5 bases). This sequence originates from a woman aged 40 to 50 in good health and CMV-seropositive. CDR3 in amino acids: CASRTGWDTGELFF. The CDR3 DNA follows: TGTGCCAGTAGAACAGGCTGGGACACCGGGGAGCTGTTTTTT.